The clone carrying this T cell receptor (beta chain) was seen a handful of times. The sample belongs to a study of T cell changes during pregnancy in multiple sclerosis. Profiling relied on immunoSEQ multiplex PCR, and the TCRdb table lists in-frame clones only, not all of them. The sample lists 17,000 or so clones; approximately 84% were seen once. Trimming cost V 2 bases and J 4 bases; bases outside gene matches: 7. CDR1 and CDR2 (germline): MNHNS, SASEGT. This CDR3 is 16 amino acids long. The source was CD8+ T cells from peripheral blood mononuclear cells, collected in the third trimester of pregnancy. The gene calls are TRBV6-1 and TRBJ2-2; 7 nucleotides line up with TRBD1. The receptor was derived from a female donor in good health, enrolled as a control in a pregnancy study. Here the CDR3 DNA reads TGTGCCAGCAGTGAACCTCCAGGGGGACCCACCGGGGAGCTGTTTTTT. Translation: CASSEPPGGPTGELFF.